This note documents a single TCR beta chain sequence. Assay used: immunoSEQ multiplex PCR; TCRdb lists only in-frame clones, some missing. The table has 100,000 or so clones, about 90% seen once. This record comes from a study of PD-L1 blockade in urothelial cancer. The CDR3 has 14 amino acids. From germline, CDR1 is MNHEY and CDR2 SVGAGI. After removal of 5 bases from V and 4 bases from J, the junction contained 2 bases not matched to a gene. The sequenced sample was PBMCs, obtained around atezolizumab (anti-PD-L1) treatment. The receptor was derived from a woman older than 75 with urothelial cancer. The rearrangement joins TRBV6-5 to TRBJ1-5; 10 nucleotides line up with TRBD1. CDR3 DNA: TGTGCCAGCAGTCAGGGACAGGGGAATCAGCCCCAGCATTTT. Translation gives CASSQGQGNQPQHF.